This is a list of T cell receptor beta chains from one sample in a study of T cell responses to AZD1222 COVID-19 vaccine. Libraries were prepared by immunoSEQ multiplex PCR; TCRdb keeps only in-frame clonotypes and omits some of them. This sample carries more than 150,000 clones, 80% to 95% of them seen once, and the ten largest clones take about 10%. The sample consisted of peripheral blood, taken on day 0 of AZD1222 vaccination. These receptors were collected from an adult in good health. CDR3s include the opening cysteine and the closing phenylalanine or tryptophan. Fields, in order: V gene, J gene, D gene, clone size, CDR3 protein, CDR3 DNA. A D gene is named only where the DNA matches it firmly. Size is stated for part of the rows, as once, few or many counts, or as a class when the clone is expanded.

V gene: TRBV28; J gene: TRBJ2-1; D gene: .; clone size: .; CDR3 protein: CASSSPRRNEQFF; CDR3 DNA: TGTGCCAGCAGTTCCCCCAGACGCAATGAGCAGTTCTTC
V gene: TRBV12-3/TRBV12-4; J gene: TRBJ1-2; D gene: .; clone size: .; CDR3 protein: CASSWGSDYGYTF; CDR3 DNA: TGTGCCAGCAGTTGGGGATCGGATTATGGCTACACCTTC
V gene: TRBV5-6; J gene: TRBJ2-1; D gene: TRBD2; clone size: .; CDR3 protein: CASTSTGGSSYNEQFF; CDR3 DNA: TGTGCCAGCACCTCGACCGGGGGGAGCTCCTACAATGAGCAGTTCTTC
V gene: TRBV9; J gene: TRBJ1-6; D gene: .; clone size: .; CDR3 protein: CASSVGGEDSPLHF; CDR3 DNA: TGTGCCAGCAGCGTAGGGGGGGAAGATTCACCCCTCCACTTT
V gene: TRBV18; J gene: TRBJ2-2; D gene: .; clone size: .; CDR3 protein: CASSPRKLNSRVNTGELFF; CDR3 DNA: TGTGCCAGCTCCCCAAGAAAGCTTAATAGCAGAGTTAACACCGGGGAGCTGTTTTTT
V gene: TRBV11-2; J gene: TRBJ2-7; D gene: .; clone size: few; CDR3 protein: CASSLRSYEQYF; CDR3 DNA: TGTGCCAGCAGCCTCCGCTCCTACGAGCAGTACTTC
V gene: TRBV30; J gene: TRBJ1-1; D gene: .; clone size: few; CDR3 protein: CAWSEVRGAAEAFF; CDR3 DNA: TGTGCCTGGAGTGAGGTGAGGGGCGCGGCTGAAGCTTTCTTT
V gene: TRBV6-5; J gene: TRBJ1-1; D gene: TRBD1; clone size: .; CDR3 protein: CASSMSGTGVTEAFF; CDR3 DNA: TGTGCCAGCAGTATGTCCGGGACAGGGGTTACTGAAGCTTTCTTT
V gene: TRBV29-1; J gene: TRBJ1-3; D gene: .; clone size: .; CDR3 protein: CSVVELRGNTIYF; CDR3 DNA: TGCAGCGTTGTGGAGCTGAGAGGAAACACCATATATTTT
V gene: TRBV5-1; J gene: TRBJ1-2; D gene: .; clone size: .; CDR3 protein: CASSSATGHRGYTF; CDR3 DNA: TGCGCCAGCAGCTCAGCTACAGGGCACCGGGGCTACACCTTC
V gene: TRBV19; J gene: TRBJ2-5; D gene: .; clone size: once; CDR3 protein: CASSWRIQETQYF; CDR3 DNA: TGTGCCAGTAGTTGGCGGATACAAGAGACCCAGTACTTC
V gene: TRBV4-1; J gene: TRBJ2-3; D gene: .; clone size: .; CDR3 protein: CASSQPTGRKSTDTQYF; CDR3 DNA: TGCGCCAGCAGCCAGCCAACGGGCCGCAAAAGCACAGATACGCAGTATTTT
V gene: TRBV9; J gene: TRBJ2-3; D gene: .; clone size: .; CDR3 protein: CASSPRPERTDTQYF; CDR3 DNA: TGTGCCAGCAGCCCACGACCGGAACGCACAGATACGCAGTATTTT
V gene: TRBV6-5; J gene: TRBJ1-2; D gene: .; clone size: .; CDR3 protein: CASTRGTGNYGYTF; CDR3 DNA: TGTGCCAGCACTCGGGGCACGGGCAACTATGGCTACACCTTC
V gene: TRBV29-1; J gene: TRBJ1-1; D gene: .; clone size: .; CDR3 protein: CSVERVGWNTEAFF; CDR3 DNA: TGCAGCGTTGAAAGGGTCGGTTGGAACACTGAAGCTTTCTTT
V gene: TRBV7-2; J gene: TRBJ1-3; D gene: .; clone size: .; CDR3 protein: CASSQGSFSGNTIYF; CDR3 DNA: TGTGCCAGCAGCCAAGGCAGTTTCTCTGGAAACACCATATATTTT
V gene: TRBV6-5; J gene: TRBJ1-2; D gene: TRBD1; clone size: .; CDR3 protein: CASTKDRLGYGYTF; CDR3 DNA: TGTGCCAGCACCAAGGACAGGCTTGGCTATGGCTACACCTTC
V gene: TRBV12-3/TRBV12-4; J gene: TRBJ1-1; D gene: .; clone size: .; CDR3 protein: CASSFLLNTEAFF; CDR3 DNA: TGTGCCAGCAGTTTTTTGCTGAACACTGAAGCTTTCTTT
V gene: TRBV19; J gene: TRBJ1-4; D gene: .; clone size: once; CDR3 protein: CASRGQYEKLFF; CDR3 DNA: TGTGCCAGTAGAGGACAGTATGAAAAACTGTTTTTT
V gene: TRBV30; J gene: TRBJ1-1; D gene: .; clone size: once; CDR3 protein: CACSRGTEAFF; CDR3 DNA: TGTGCCTGCTCTAGGGGAACTGAAGCTTTCTTT
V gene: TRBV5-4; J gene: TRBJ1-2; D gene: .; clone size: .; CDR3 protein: CASSLNTGRTLLAF; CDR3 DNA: TGTGCCAGCAGCTTAAATACGGGGAGGACACTACTGGCCTTC
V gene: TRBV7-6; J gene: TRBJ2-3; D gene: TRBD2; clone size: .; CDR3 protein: CASSLGNPGLYTDTQYF; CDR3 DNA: TGTGCCAGCAGCTTAGGAAATCCGGGACTATACACAGATACGCAGTATTTT
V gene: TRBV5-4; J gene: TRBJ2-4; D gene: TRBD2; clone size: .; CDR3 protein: CASSYSGVLAKNIQYF; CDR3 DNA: TGTGCCAGCAGTTATAGCGGGGTGCTAGCCAAAAACATTCAGTACTTC
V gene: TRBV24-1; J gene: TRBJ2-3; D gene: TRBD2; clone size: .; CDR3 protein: CATSSLADSTDTQYF; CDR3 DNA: TGTGCCACCAGTAGCCTAGCGGATAGCACAGATACGCAGTATTTT
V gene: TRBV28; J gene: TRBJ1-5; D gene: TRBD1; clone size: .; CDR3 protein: CASSSPQGSNQPQHF; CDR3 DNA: TGTGCCAGCAGTTCACCACAGGGGAGCAATCAGCCCCAGCATTTT
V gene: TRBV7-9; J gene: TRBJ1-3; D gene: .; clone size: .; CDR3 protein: CASSRARKVRGNTIYF; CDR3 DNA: TGTGCCAGCAGCCGAGCTCGGAAAGTAAGGGGAAACACCATATATTTT
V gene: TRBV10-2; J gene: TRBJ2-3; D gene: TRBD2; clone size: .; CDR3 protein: CASRPGLAELTDTQYF; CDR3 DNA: TGCGCCAGCAGGCCGGGACTAGCGGAACTCACAGATACGCAGTATTTT
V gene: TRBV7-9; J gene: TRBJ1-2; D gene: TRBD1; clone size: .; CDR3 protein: CASSSSGTGFYGYTF; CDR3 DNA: TGTGCCAGCAGCTCCTCCGGGACAGGGTTCTATGGCTACACCTTC
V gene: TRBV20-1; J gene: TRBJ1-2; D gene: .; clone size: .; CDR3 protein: CSASGQSRGYGYTF; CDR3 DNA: TGCAGTGCTAGTGGACAGTCACGGGGTTATGGCTACACCTTC
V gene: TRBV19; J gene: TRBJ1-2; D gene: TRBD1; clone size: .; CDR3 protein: CASTLLDRGFDGYTF; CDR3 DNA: TGTGCCAGTACCCTTTTGGACAGGGGTTTTGATGGCTACACCTTC
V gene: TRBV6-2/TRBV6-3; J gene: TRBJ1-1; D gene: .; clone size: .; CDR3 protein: CASSYGPGASPGAFF; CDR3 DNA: TGTGCCAGCAGTTATGGTCCAGGGGCTTCACCAGGGGCTTTCTTT
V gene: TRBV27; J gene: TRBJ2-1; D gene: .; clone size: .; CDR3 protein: CASSSRWREGNEQFF; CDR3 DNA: TGTGCCAGCAGTTCCCGATGGCGGGAAGGAAATGAGCAGTTCTTC
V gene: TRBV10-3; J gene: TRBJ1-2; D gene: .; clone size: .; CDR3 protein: CAISESRSGYTF; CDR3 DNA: TGTGCCATCAGTGAGTCGCGGTCGGGCTACACCTTC
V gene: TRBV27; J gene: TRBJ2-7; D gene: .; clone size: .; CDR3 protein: CASSPGASYEQYF; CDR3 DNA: TGTGCCAGCAGTCCAGGGGCTTCCTACGAGCAGTACTTC
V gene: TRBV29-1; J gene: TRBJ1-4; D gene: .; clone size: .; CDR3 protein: CSVGDNEKLFF; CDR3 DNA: TGCAGCGTTGGTGACAATGAAAAACTGTTTTTT
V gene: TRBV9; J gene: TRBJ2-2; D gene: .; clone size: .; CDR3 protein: CASSVTLGELFF; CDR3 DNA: TGTGCCAGCAGCGTCACTCTGGGGGAGCTGTTTTTT
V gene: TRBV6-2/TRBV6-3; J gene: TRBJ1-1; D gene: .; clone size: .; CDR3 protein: CASSYSARNTEAFF; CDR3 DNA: TGTGCCAGCAGTTACTCCGCCCGGAACACTGAAGCTTTCTTT
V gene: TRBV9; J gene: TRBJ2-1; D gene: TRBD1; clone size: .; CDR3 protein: CASSGNRGTYNEQFF; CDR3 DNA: TGTGCCAGCAGCGGGAACAGGGGAACCTACAATGAGCAGTTCTTC